A selection of T cell receptor beta chains follows, all from one sample in a study of shared clonotypes between healthy human individuals. Measured with immunoSEQ multiplex PCR; TCRdb has only the in-frame clones, and not every one. The sample has some 2.1 million clones; 93% are singletons. The sequenced material came from naive CD8+ T cells from PBMCs. Source of these receptors: a man aged 18 to 29 in good health. Some clones in this sample may be carry-over from other donors' samples. Both conserved end residues are part of each CDR3. The D gene is left open where the match is weak. Clone size is not always given. Where it is, it says once, few, many or a class for expanded clones.

v_call	d_call	j_call	clone_size	cdr3_nt	cdr3_aa
TRBV7-9	-	TRBJ1-1	few	TGTGCCAGCAGCTCCCCCCTCCGGGGCGTGAACACTGAAGCTTTCTTT	CASSSPLRGVNTEAFF
TRBV2	-	TRBJ1-2	once	TGTGCCAGCAGTGAAACCACAGGCGGGTCCTATGGCTACACCTTC	CASSETTGGSYGYTF
TRBV27	-	TRBJ2-1	-	TGTGCCAGCAGTTTATGGGACTCGACTAGCAATGAGCAGTTCTTC	CASSLWDSTSNEQFF
TRBV5-4	-	TRBJ2-7	-	TGTGCCAGCAGCTTCGCCGGAGTTGGGTACGAGCAGTACTTC	CASSFAGVGYEQYF
TRBV7-8	-	TRBJ2-1	-	TGTGCCAGCAGCGAACGACATCCTGCAAATAGACCTACAATGAGCGATGAGCAGTTCTTC	CASSERHPANRPTMSDEQFF
TRBV9	TRBD2	TRBJ2-7	-	TGTGCCAGCAGCGCCTTCGGGGGGGACTACGAGCAGTACTTC	CASSAFGGDYEQYF
TRBV7-9	-	TRBJ1-2	-	TGTGCCAGCAGCCGGACCCTCCCCGACAGGAACGTTCTGGGTGGCTACACCTTC	CASSRTLPDRNVLGGYTF
TRBV19	TRBD1	TRBJ1-1	-	TGTGCCAGTAGTGACAGGGGGCGCCGAGAAGCTTTCTTT	CASSDRGRREAFF
TRBV30	-	TRBJ1-2	once	TGTGCCTGGAACGTCGGGACGGACTTCTATGGCTACACCTTC	CAWNVGTDFYGYTF
TRBV9	TRBD2	TRBJ2-3	-	TGTGCCAGCAGCGGGGGAGGGACAGATACGCAGTATTTT	CASSGGGTDTQYF
TRBV5-6	-	TRBJ2-1	-	TGTGCCAGCAGCTCTGTCGCCCTCTACAATGAGCAGTTCTTC	CASSSVALYNEQFF
TRBV7-9	-	TRBJ2-7	-	TGTGCCAGCAGCTACTTAGCGGTGGGGGGAATCTACGAGCAGTACTTC	CASSYLAVGGIYEQYF
TRBV5-5	TRBD1	TRBJ2-7	-	TGTGCCAGCAGCCTCGGGACAGGAGCCTACGAGCAGTACTTC	CASSLGTGAYEQYF
TRBV9	TRBD2	TRBJ2-5	-	TGTGCCAGCAGCGTAGGGACTAGCGGCCCTCAAGAGACCCAGTACTTC	CASSVGTSGPQETQYF
TRBV9	TRBD2	TRBJ2-1	-	TGTGCCAGCAGCGTCCTTAGCGGGGGATACAATGAGCAGTTCTTC	CASSVLSGGYNEQFF
TRBV4-1	TRBD2	TRBJ2-1	-	TGCGCCAGCAGCCACATCGGGCGGCGGGAGAGGAACAATGAGCAGTTCTTC	CASSHIGRRERNNEQFF
TRBV14	-	TRBJ2-7	-	TGTGCCAGCAGCCACTACGATGAGGGGTACGAGCAGTACTTC	CASSHYDEGYEQYF
TRBV23-1	-	TRBJ1-3	-	TGCGCCAGCAGTCACCCGAAACAAGGGACAAGCCCAAGCCTCTCTGGAAACACCATATATTTT	CASSHPKQGTSPSLSGNTIYF
TRBV7-6	TRBD2	TRBJ2-7	-	TGTGCCAGCAGCTCGCGACTAGCGGGTGCCTACGAGCAGTACTTC	CASSSRLAGAYEQYF
TRBV30	TRBD1	TRBJ2-7	-	TGTGCCTGCCGTGGGACAGGTGGTCGGTACGAGCAGTACTTC	CACRGTGGRYEQYF
TRBV9	TRBD1	TRBJ1-2	-	TGTGCCAGCAGCGGGACGTTAGGGACAGAAAACTATGGCTACACCTTC	CASSGTLGTENYGYTF
TRBV5-1	-	TRBJ1-1	-	TGCGCCAGCAGCTTGGCCGGCCCCTTCGTACAGACCAACACTGAAGCTTTCTTT	CASSLAGPFVQTNTEAFF
TRBV27	TRBD2	TRBJ2-1	once	TGTGCCAGCAGTTTAAACCGGGACTACGCCTACAATGAGCAGTTCTTC	CASSLNRDYAYNEQFF
TRBV6-1	TRBD2	TRBJ2-5	-	TGTGCCAGCAGTGAACTAGCGGGAGGGCCAGAGACCCAGTACTTC	CASSELAGGPETQYF
TRBV30	-	TRBJ2-6	-	TGTGCCTGGAGGGGAGGTGGGGCCAACGTCCTGACTTTC	CAWRGGGANVLTF
TRBV7-3	-	TRBJ2-1	-	TGTGCCAGCAGCTTGGCGTGGAACAATGAGCAGTTCTTC	CASSLAWNNEQFF
TRBV2	-	TRBJ1-5	-	TGTGCCAGCAGTGCCGGGGGCTACAATCAGCCCCAGCATTTT	CASSAGGYNQPQHF
TRBV7-6	TRBD1	TRBJ1-1	-	TGTGCCAGCAGCCGCGGGACAGGCCCCACTGAAGCTTTCTTT	CASSRGTGPTEAFF
TRBV7-9	-	TRBJ2-1	-	TGTGCCAGCAGCTTCATTTCCGGGGGCTTCTACAATGAGCAGTTCTTC	CASSFISGGFYNEQFF
TRBV5-1	TRBD2	TRBJ2-5	-	TGCGCCAGCAGCGGGCGGGTAGCGGGGGTCCAAGAGACCCAGTACTTC	CASSGRVAGVQETQYF
TRBV6-6	TRBD2	TRBJ2-7	-	TGTGCCAGCAGTTATGGGTCATGGGGGGGAGGCGAGCAGTACTTC	CASSYGSWGGGEQYF
TRBV19	-	TRBJ1-1	-	TGTGCCAGTAGTATCCAAGGGGCCGGTACTGAAGCTTTCTTT	CASSIQGAGTEAFF
TRBV5-6	TRBD1	TRBJ2-1	-	TGTGCCAGCAGCTTGGGACAGGGGTCGTATGAGCAGTTCTTC	CASSLGQGSYEQFF
TRBV6-1	TRBD2	TRBJ2-3	-	TGTGCCAGCAGTGAATGGCTAGCGGGAGAAGCAGATACGCAGTATTTT	CASSEWLAGEADTQYF
TRBV30	-	TRBJ2-7	once	TGTGCCTGGAGTGGCCTGAAGTCCTACGAGCAGTACTTC	CAWSGLKSYEQYF
TRBV7-8	-	TRBJ2-7	-	TGTGCCAGCAGCTTAGTGGTGTACGAGCAGTACTTC	CASSLVVYEQYF
TRBV14	-	TRBJ1-4	-	TGTGCCAGCAGCCAAGGCCTAACAGGGCCTAATGAAAAACTGTTTTTT	CASSQGLTGPNEKLFF
TRBV18	-	TRBJ1-5	-	TGTGCCAGCTCACCGGTATATGTGGGGGAATATAGCAATCAGCCCCAGCATTTT	CASSPVYVGEYSNQPQHF
TRBV7-8	-	TRBJ1-4	-	TGTGCCAGCAGCTTAGTTACGGAAGGAAGGGAAAAACTGTTTTTT	CASSLVTEGREKLFF
TRBV2	TRBD1	TRBJ2-1	-	TGTGCCAGCAGGGGGGACAGGGGTTCCTACAATGAGCAGTTCTTC	CASRGDRGSYNEQFF
TRBV28	-	TRBJ2-3	-	TGTGCCAGCAGACCCTGGGGGCGGAGCACAGATACGCAGTATTTT	CASRPWGRSTDTQYF
TRBV19	TRBD1	TRBJ2-1	-	TGTGCCAGTAGTATGCGGGACAGGACTTCCTCCTACAATGAGCAGTTCTTC	CASSMRDRTSSYNEQFF
TRBV7-9	TRBD2	TRBJ2-4	-	TGTGCCAGCAGCTCACCTAGCGGTCTAGCCAAAAACATTCAGTACTTC	CASSSPSGLAKNIQYF
TRBV4-1	-	TRBJ2-5	-	TGCGCCAGCAGCCAAGAGTGGGTTGGTGAGGGGAGACAAGAGACCCAGTACTTC	CASSQEWVGEGRQETQYF
TRBV15	-	TRBJ1-5	-	TGTGCCACCAGCAGAGACAGGGGCCACAATCAGCCCCAGCATTTT	CATSRDRGHNQPQHF
TRBV28	TRBD2	TRBJ2-3	-	TGTGCCAGCACCCACGAGCCGGGGGGTTCGGCAGATACGCAGTATTTT	CASTHEPGGSADTQYF
TRBV5-1	TRBD2	TRBJ2-7	-	TGCGCCAGCAGCACCGGGACTAGCGGATATTACGAGCAGTACTTC	CASSTGTSGYYEQYF
TRBV27	-	TRBJ2-5	-	TGTGCCAGCAGTTTATATGGCGGACGGCAAGAGACCCAGTACTTC	CASSLYGGRQETQYF
TRBV5-1	-	TRBJ1-4	-	TGCGCCAGCAGCTTCTGGGGGAGTAATGAAAAACTGTTTTTT	CASSFWGSNEKLFF
TRBV30	TRBD2	TRBJ2-1	-	TGTGCCTTTCCGGGACTAAGGAACTACAATGAGCAGTTCTTC	CAFPGLRNYNEQFF